The 10 T cell receptor beta chains in this list originate from one sample, sequenced in a study of T and B cells in COVID-19 patients. TRB rearrangements were amplified by multiplex PCR with BIOMED2 TRB-A/B primers. TCRdb used MiXCR to reprocess the multiplex PCR reads, holding one entry per CDR3 protein. The table lists around 5,000 distinct CDR3 sequences, 27% of them singletons, with 35% to 45% in the top ten. TRB was amplified from approximately 250-480 ng of blood genomic DNA. The specimen sequenced was blood. Every receptor here comes from a human donor with active COVID-19.

This clonotype was seen more than once but under ten times. The chain couples TRBV6-6 to TRBJ1-4, with TRBD1 matching 10 bases. V dropped 6 bases and J dropped 4; count of bases not matched to a gene: 11. The CDR3 sequence is 17 residues long. Germline-derived CDR1 and CDR2 are MNHNY and SVGAGI (reference sequence). The CDR3 spells CASRDRDRGRGNEKLFF. The CDR3 DNA reads TGTGCCAGCAGGGACAGAGACAGGGGGCGCGGTAATGAAAAACTGTTTTTT.

The CDR3 sequence: CASSYPPNTEAFF. The CDR3 DNA reads as TGTGCCAGCAGTTACCCGCCTAACACTGAAGCTTTCTTT. The V call is TRBV6-2 or TRBV6-3, the J call TRBJ1-1; D uncertain. The CDR3 spans 13 residues. Germline values: CDR1 MNHEY, CDR2 SVGEGT. With 2 bases removed from V and 2 bases from J, the gap between germline ends came to 6 bases.

Concerning this clonotype: A read error may be the cause here, since a much bigger clone is one base away. The V gene is TRBV29-1, the J gene TRBJ2-1, with D tentatively TRBD1 or TRBD2 (6 bases each). The CDR3 is 16 amino acids. The V end was cut by 4 bases, the J end by 4 bases, with 20 bases between. Germline lookup yields CDR1 SQVTM and CDR2 ANQGSEA. CDR3 coding DNA: TGCAGCGTTGTCTGGACACAGGGACTGTCGTACAATGAGCAGTTCTTC. Translation: CSVVWTQGLSYNEQFF.

This clonotype was seen a handful of times. The chain has TRBV10-3 and TRBJ2-1; 7 bases fit TRBD2. In germline, CDR1 is ENHRY, CDR2 SYGVKD. V trimming: 11 bases; J trimming: 1 base; junction bases outside the gene matches: 5. CDR3 length equals 13 residues. Here the CDR3 DNA reads TGTGCCCCACGGCGGGGGTCCTACAATGAGCAGTTCTTC. Encoded protein: CAPRRGSYNEQFF.

By sample fraction, this clonotype is medium-sized. The chain is built from TRBV29-1 and TRBJ2-1; 9 nucleotides match TRBD2. CDR3 size: 15 residues. Unmatched junction bases numbered 4, after V lost 2 bases and J lost 2 bases. Germline V gives CDR1 SQVTM, CDR2 ANQGSEA. DNA of the CDR3: TGCAGCGTTGAAAAGCGGGAGGACCCCTACAATGAGCAGTTCTTC. Residues: CSVEKREDPYNEQFF.

This chain connects TRBV5-8 to TRBJ2-4, with 8 bases fitting TRBD1. With V trimmed by 1 base and J by 6 bases, 9 bases remained unmatched. Germline V gene lookup returns CDR1 SGHTS and CDR2 YDEGEE. The CDR3 covers 16 residues. As DNA, the CDR3 is TGTGCCAGCAGCTTGAGCCAGGGGGCTCTCGGAAACATTCAGTACTTC. It yields the protein CASSLSQGALGNIQYF.

The V call is TRBV5-6, the J call TRBJ2-3; 7 bases are shared with TRBD2. Per germline, CDR1 SGHDT and CDR2 YYEEEE. The V segment lost 5 bases and the J segment 6 bases; nucleotides outside the gene matches: 3. The CDR3 loop spans 12 amino acids. The CDR3 nucleotides read TGTGCCAGCAGGACTAGCTCCGATACGCAGTATTTT. This encodes CASRTSSDTQYF.

This rearrangement joins TRBV30 to TRBJ2-7, with a possible D match to TRBD2 (6 bases). There are 16 residues in the CDR3. Germline V CDR1 and CDR2: GTSNPN, SVGIG (reference sequence). Trimming left V 0 bases short and J 3 bases short, with 18 bases between. The CDR3 DNA reads TGTGCCTGGAGTGTACGCTGGGAGGCCCAGGACTACGAGCAGTACTTC. It encodes CAWSVRWEAQDYEQYF.

The CDR3 region is CAWNLGQAGVVAKNIQYF. The CDR3 region has the DNA TGTGCCTGGAACTTGGGACAGGCAGGGGTCGTAGCCAAAAACATTCAGTACTTC. The rearrangement uses TRBV30 and TRBJ2-4; 8 bases line up with TRBD1. The V and J ends lost 4 bases and 0 bases, in that order; junction bases with no gene match: 14. Looked up from germline, CDR1 is GTSNPN and CDR2 is SVGIG (reference sequence). The CDR3 has 18 amino acids.

Judged by abundance, this clonotype is medium-sized. CDR3 DNA: TGTGCCACCAGCAGATTTCGCGGGGGTGGAGGAAACACCGGGGAGCTGTTTTTT. It codes for CATSRFRGGGGNTGELFF. The J gene is TRBJ2-2, the V gene TRBV15, with 7 bases aligning to TRBD2. The CDR3 extends over 18 amino acids. Germline trimming cut 2 bases from V and 2 bases from J; bases unmatched to any gene: 11. Germline V gene sequence: CDR1 LNHNV, CDR2 YYDKDF (reference sequence). Full variable domain (remainder filled in from reference TRBV15 and TRBJ2-2): DAMVIQNPRYQVTQFGKPVTLSCSQTLNHNVMYWYQQKSSQAPKLLFHYYDKDFNNEADTPDNFQSRRPNTSFCFLDIRSPGLGDTAMYLCATSRFRGGGGNTGELFFGEGSRLTVL.